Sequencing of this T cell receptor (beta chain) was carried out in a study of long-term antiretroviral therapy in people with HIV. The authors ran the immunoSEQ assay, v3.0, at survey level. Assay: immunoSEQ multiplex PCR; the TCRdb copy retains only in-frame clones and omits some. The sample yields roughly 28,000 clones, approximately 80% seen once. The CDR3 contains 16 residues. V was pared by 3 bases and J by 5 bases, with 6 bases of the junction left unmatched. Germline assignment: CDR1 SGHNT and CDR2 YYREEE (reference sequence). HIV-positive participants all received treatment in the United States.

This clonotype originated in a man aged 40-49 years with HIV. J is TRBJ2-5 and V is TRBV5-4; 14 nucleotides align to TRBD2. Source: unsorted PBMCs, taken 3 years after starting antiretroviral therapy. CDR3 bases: TGTGCCAGCAGCTCTCCGACTAGCGGGAGGGCCGAGACCCAGTACTTC. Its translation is CASSSPTSGRAETQYF.